The 25 T cell receptor beta chains below were found in one sample sequenced in a study of CD8+ T cells in alopecia areata. Following RNA extraction, reverse transcription yielded cDNA that acted as the sequencing template. Only in-frame clones appear in the TCRdb table, and some are missing; sequencing was by immunoSEQ multiplex PCR. The sample records hundreds of thousands of clones, 60% being singletons. The treatment was: oral pan-JAK inhibitor, 5-10 mg twice daily. The sequencing here drew on CD4+ T cells sorted from blood, taken around week 54, from a patient treated with tofacitinib. These receptors were obtained from a human donor with alopecia areata.

This clone was seen only a few times. The chain couples TRBV5-1 to TRBJ2-5; D possibly matches TRBD1 or TRBD2 (5 bases each). The length of the CDR3 is 12 residues. CDR1 SGHRS and CDR2 YFSETQ come from the germline V gene. Trimming removed 7 bases from V and 4 bases from J, with 11 bases in between. CDR3 bases: TGCGCCAGCGGGACGAGGGGAGAGACCCAGTACTTC. This gives the protein CASGTRGETQYF.

This clone has more than one count but fewer than ten. The V gene is TRBV29-1, the J gene TRBJ1-5, with 8 positions matching TRBD1. This CDR3 comprises 12 residues. Losses at the gene ends were 7 bases for V and 4 bases for J; bases not matched to a gene: 3. CDR1 and CDR2 (germline): SQVTM, ANQGSEA. The CDR3 DNA reads as TGCAGCGCCAGGACAGGGAATCAGCCCCAGCATTTT. Amino acid sequence: CSARTGNQPQHF. The complete variable domain, with remaining parts taken from reference TRBV29-1 and TRBJ1-5, reads SAVISQKPSRDICQRGTSLTIQCQVDSQVTMMFWYRQQPGQSLTLIATANQGSEATYESGFVIDKFPISRPNLTFSTLTVSNMSPEDSSIYLCSARTGNQPQHFGDGTRLSIL.

The V call is TRBV9, the J call TRBJ1-4; 7 nucleotides line up with TRBD1. CDR1 is SGDLS, CDR2 YYNGEE, per germline. With V trimmed by 4 bases and J by 2 bases, 5 bases remained unmatched. The CDR3 consists of 15 residues. The CDR3 coding sequence is TGTGCCAGCAGCCCATGGACAGGTACTAATGAAAAACTGTTTTTT. As protein: CASSPWTGTNEKLFF.

There are a few counts of this clone. The V gene is TRBV6-5, the J gene TRBJ2-4; no clear D gene. CDR1 is MNHEY and CDR2 is SVGAGI in the germline V gene. V was pared by 0 bases and J by 1 base, with 10 bases between. The CDR3 extends over 16 amino acids. This chain's CDR3 is CASSYSPERAKNIQYF. DNA for the CDR3: TGTGCCAGCAGTTACTCACCGGAGAGGGCCAAAAACATTCAGTACTTC.

This clone appeared a few times. The V call is TRBV7-2, the J call TRBJ2-5, with unresolved D. Germline V gene lookup returns CDR1 SGHTA and CDR2 FQGNSA. The CDR3 is 12 residues long. V was cut by 5 bases and J by 5 bases, with 9 bases left in between. CDR3 in amino acids: CASSPYAETQYF. The CDR3 coding sequence is TGTGCCAGCAGCCCGTATGCGGAGACCCAGTACTTC.

This chain links TRBV9 with TRBJ2-1; TRBD1 agrees at 8 bases. The CDR3 length is 16 residues. The V gene end was trimmed by 3 bases and the J gene end by 5 bases; junction bases not matched to a gene: 10. Germline CDR1 is SGDLS and CDR2 is YYNGEE. The DNA for the CDR3 is TGTGCCAGCAGCGCGCGCTTCACAGGGGGTCACAATGAGCAGTTCTTC. This codes for CASSARFTGGHNEQFF.

The V gene is TRBV4-2, the J gene TRBJ1-4; 8 positions agree with TRBD1. This CDR3 spans 16 amino acids. Germline CDR1 and CDR2: LGHNA and YNFKEQ. Germline trimming cut 1 base from V and 2 bases from J; bases unmatched to any gene: 3. DNA of the CDR3: TGTGCCAGCAGCCAAGCCGCAGGGGGCACTAATGAAAAACTGTTTTTT. This encodes CASSQAAGGTNEKLFF.

This rearrangement joins TRBV6-6 to TRBJ2-1, with 8 positions matching TRBD2. From germline, CDR1 is MNHNY and CDR2 SVGAGI (reference sequence). The CDR3 length is 15 residues. V was clipped by 2 bases and J by 6 bases; unmatched bases: 6. The CDR3 DNA is TGTGCCAGCAGTTACCAAACTAGCGGTCTCAATGAGCAGTTCTTC. Protein sequence: CASSYQTSGLNEQFF.

The CDR3: CASSQLDRSGELFF. The CDR3 region has the DNA TGCGCCAGCAGCCAATTAGACAGATCCGGGGAGCTGTTTTTT. This chain links TRBV4-1 with TRBJ2-2; perhaps TRBD1 as D (5 bases). Trimming removed 2 bases from V and 6 bases from J, with 10 bases in between. This CDR3 contains 14 residues. Germline V lookup: CDR1 MGHRA, CDR2 YSYEKL.

CDR3: CASALEYPTDTQYF. The CDR3 nucleotides are TGTGCCAGCGCCCTAGAATATCCCACAGATACGCAGTATTTT. The genes are TRBV6-5 and TRBJ2-3; no firm D call. With 8 bases removed from V and 2 bases from J, the gap between germline ends came to 14 bases. The CDR3 is 14 residues long. The germline gives CDR1 MNHEY, CDR2 SVGAGI.

This chain connects TRBV29-1 to TRBJ2-7, with D perhaps TRBD1 (6 bases). V lost 8 bases to trimming and J lost 6 bases, with 20 bases between them. The CDR3 is 13 amino acids. Germline V gene lookup returns CDR1 SQVTM and CDR2 ANQGSEA. CDR3 nucleotides: TGCAGCTTTGGCGGCAGGGGAAGGGGCGAGCAGTACTTC. The encoded protein is CSFGGRGRGEQYF.

The genes are TRBV25-1 and TRBJ1-2; weak D call: TRBD1 (5 bases). V gave up 7 bases and J gave up 4 bases, with 10 bases separating them. The germline CDR1 and CDR2 sequences are MGHDK and SYGVNS. This CDR3 contains 12 residues. This chain's CDR3 is CASTLDSYGYTF. The CDR3 coding sequence is TGTGCCAGCACCCTAGACAGCTATGGCTACACCTTC.

This clone was counted between two and nine times. The chain couples TRBV30 to TRBJ1-2; weak D call: TRBD1 (6 bases). The CDR3 spans 14 residues. Germline V lookup: CDR1 GTSNPN, CDR2 SVGIG (reference sequence). Trimming left V 5 bases short and J 8 bases short, with 21 bases between. CDR3 amino acids: CAWGTQNRAGGYTF. The CDR3 DNA sequence: TGTGCCTGGGGAACTCAGAACAGGGCTGGAGGCTACACCTTC. The entire variable domain, with the rest obtained from reference TRBV30 and TRBJ1-2, is as follows: SQTIHQWPATLVQPVGSPLSLECTVEGTSNPNLYWYRQAAGRGLQLLFYSVGIGQISSEVPQNLSASRPQDRQFILSSKKLLLSDSGFYLCAWGTQNRAGGYTFGSGTRLTVV.

This clone appeared a few times. The chain recombines TRBV29-1 with TRBJ1-4; D might be TRBD1 (5 bases). V lost 4 bases to trimming and J lost 9 bases, with 9 bases between them. CDR1 is SQVTM, CDR2 ANQGSEA, per germline. The CDR3 covers 11 residues. CDR3 DNA sequence: TGCAGCGTTGCCAGGGAGAAAAAACTGTTTTTT. Translating gives CSVAREKKLFF.

In regard to this clone: The sample holds other DNA sequences that translate to the same CDR3. The V gene is TRBV7-9, the J gene TRBJ1-4; D call uncertain. V was trimmed by 0 bases and J by 0 bases, leaving 2 bases between them. This CDR3 is built from 14 residues. Germline assignment: CDR1 SEHNR and CDR2 FQNEAQ (reference sequence). The CDR3 DNA reads TGTGCCAGCAGCTTAGCAGCAACTAATGAAAAACTGTTTTTT. Its translation: CASSLAATNEKLFF.

V gene TRBV2 combines with J gene TRBJ2-5; 8 nucleotides line up with TRBD1. Trimming removed 6 bases from V and 2 bases from J; junction bases left unmatched: 8. Germline loops: CDR1 SNHLY, CDR2 FYNNEI. The CDR3 runs to 15 residues. CDR3 nucleotide sequence: TGTGCCAGCAGCCCGGGACAGGCCCCTCAAGAGACCCAGTACTTC. Translating it yields CASSPGQAPQETQYF.

V usage is TRBV6-5 and J usage is TRBJ1-2; TRBD1 agrees at 11 bases. CDR3 length: 15 residues. Germline V gene sequence: CDR1 MNHEY, CDR2 SVGAGI. V lost 7 bases to trimming and J lost 4 bases; unmatched junction nucleotides: 8. The chain's CDR3 is CASTRTGGSLYGYTF. The CDR3 DNA reads as TGTGCCAGCACCCGGACAGGGGGCAGTCTCTATGGCTACACCTTC.

This clone was detected only a few times. The rearrangement joins TRBV2 to TRBJ2-6, with D hard to call. Germline V CDR1 and CDR2: SNHLY, FYNNEI. The CDR3 runs to 14 residues. Trimming removed 6 bases from V and 0 bases from J, with 6 bases in between. CDR3 residues: CASRDHSGANVLTF. Written as DNA, the CDR3 is TGTGCCAGCAGAGATCACTCTGGGGCCAACGTCCTGACTTTC.

There are a few counts of this clone. This rearrangement joins TRBV7-9 to TRBJ1-4, with D unclear. The CDR3 is 13 residues long. Per the germline V gene, CDR1 is SEHNR and CDR2 is FQNEAQ (reference sequence). The ends were cut back, 2 bases at V and 12 bases at J, with 13 bases in the middle. This CDR3 is CASSLRVSSELFF. Written as DNA, the CDR3 is TGTGCCAGCAGCTTAAGGGTGTCGAGTGAACTGTTTTTT.

This chain uses TRBV29-1 with TRBJ1-5; D call uncertain. The CDR3 runs 12 residues. The germline V gene has CDR1 SQVTM and CDR2 ANQGSEA. Trimming took off 4 bases at V and 6 bases at J, with 10 bases between the two ends. The DNA for the CDR3 is TGCAGCGTTGGAAGGGAGGGTCAGCCCCAGCATTTT. It yields the protein CSVGREGQPQHF.

The chain uses TRBV25-1 and TRBJ1-1; no clear D. The CDR3 covers 13 residues. CDR1 is MGHDK and CDR2 is SYGVNS in the germline V gene. Trimming shortened V by 7 bases and J by 1 base, and 10 bases separated the two germline ends. The CDR3 here is CASTLAANTEAFF. The CDR3 coding sequence is TGTGCCAGCACCCTGGCAGCGAACACTGAAGCTTTCTTT.

This clone occurred a few times. V is TRBV4-2 and J is TRBJ2-4; 8 nucleotides agree with TRBD1. The CDR3 totals 17 residues. Trimming cost V 2 bases and J 0 bases; bases outside gene matches: 6. Germline-derived CDR1 and CDR2 are LGHNA and YNFKEQ. CDR3 sequence: CASSQFDRGLAKNIQYF. For the CDR3, the DNA is TGTGCCAGCAGCCAATTCGACAGGGGTTTAGCCAAAAACATTCAGTACTTC.

The chain has TRBV5-4 and TRBJ1-2, with D maybe TRBD1 (6 bases). The CDR3 contains 14 residues. Trimming removed 2 bases from V and 4 bases from J, with 12 bases in between. Germline V gene lookup returns CDR1 SGHNT and CDR2 YYREEE (reference sequence). Here the CDR3 DNA reads TGTGCCAGCAGCTTAAGGGGGGACGGCTATGGCTACACCTTC. Residues: CASSLRGDGYGYTF.

This clone occurred a few times. This chain links TRBV29-1 with TRBJ1-2, with D unresolved. V was pared by 4 bases and J by 6 bases, with 9 bases between. The CDR3 consists of 11 residues. From germline, CDR1 is SQVTM and CDR2 ANQGSEA. As DNA, the CDR3 is TGCAGCGTTGCAAAGGCAAATGGCTACACCTTC. As protein: CSVAKANGYTF.

The chain uses TRBV7-2 and TRBJ2-2; unclear D gene. Germline-derived CDR1 and CDR2 are SGHTA and FQGNSA. The V end lost 6 bases, the J end lost 5 bases, and 4 bases lay between the germline ends. The CDR3 has 11 amino acids. CDR3 residues: CASRTTGELFF. CDR3 sequence (DNA): TGTGCCAGCAGAACTACCGGGGAGCTGTTTTTT.